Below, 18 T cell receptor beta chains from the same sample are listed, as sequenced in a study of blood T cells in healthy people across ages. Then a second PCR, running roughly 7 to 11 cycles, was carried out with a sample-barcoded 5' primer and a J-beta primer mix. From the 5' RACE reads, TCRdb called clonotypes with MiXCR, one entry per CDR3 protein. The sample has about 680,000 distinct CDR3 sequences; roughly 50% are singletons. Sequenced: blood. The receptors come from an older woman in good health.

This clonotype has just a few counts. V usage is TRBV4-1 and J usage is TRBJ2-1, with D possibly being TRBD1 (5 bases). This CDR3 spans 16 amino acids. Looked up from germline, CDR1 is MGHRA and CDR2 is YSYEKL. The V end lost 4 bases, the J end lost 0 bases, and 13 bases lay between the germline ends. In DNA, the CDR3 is TGCGCCAGCAGCCTAGGGGCCGCGGACTCCTACAATGAGCAGTTCTTC. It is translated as CASSLGAADSYNEQFF.

The CDR3 spells CASQMAANTGELFF. In DNA, the CDR3 is TGTGCCAGCCAGATGGCCGCCAACACCGGGGAGCTGTTTTTT. V and J are TRBV7-2 and TRBJ2-2, with D hard to call. The CDR3 runs 14 residues. In germline, CDR1 is SGHTA, CDR2 FQGNSA. V was clipped by 8 bases and J by 2 bases, with 12 bases between them. The full variable domain, its missing parts supplied by reference TRBV7-2 and TRBJ2-2, is GAGVSQSPSNKVTEKGKDVELRCDPISGHTALYWYRQSLGQGLEFLIYFQGNSAPDKSGLPSDRFSAERTGGSVSTLTIQRTQQEDSAVYLCASQMAANTGELFFGEGSRLTVL.

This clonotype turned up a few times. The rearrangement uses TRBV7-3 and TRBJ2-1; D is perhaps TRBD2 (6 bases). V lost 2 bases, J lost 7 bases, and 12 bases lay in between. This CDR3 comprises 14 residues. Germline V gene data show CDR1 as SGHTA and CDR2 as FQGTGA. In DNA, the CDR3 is TGTGCCAGCAGCTTATACCCGGGAGAGAATGAGCAGTTCTTC. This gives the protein CASSLYPGENEQFF.

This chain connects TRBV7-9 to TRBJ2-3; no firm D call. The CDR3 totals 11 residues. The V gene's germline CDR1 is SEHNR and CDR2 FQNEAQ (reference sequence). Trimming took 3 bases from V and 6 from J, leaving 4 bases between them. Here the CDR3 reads CASSFMDTQYF. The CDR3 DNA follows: TGTGCCAGCAGCTTTATGGATACGCAGTATTTT.

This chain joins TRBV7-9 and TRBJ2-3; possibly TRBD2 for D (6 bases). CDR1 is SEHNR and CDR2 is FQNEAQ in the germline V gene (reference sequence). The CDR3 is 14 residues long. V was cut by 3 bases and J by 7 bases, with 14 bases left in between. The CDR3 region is CASSLMEGSHTQYF. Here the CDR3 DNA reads TGTGCCAGCAGCTTGATGGAGGGGAGTCATACGCAGTATTTT.

CDR3 region: CSANVIAGRSSYNEQFF. Here the CDR3 DNA reads TGCAGTGCTAACGTTATAGCGGGAAGAAGTTCCTACAATGAGCAGTTCTTC. The chain has TRBV20-1 and TRBJ2-1, with TRBD2 matching over 8 bases. The germline V gene has CDR1 DFQATT and CDR2 SNEGSKA (reference sequence). V trimming: 4 bases; J trimming: 1 base; junction bases outside the gene matches: 12. This CDR3 spans 17 amino acids.

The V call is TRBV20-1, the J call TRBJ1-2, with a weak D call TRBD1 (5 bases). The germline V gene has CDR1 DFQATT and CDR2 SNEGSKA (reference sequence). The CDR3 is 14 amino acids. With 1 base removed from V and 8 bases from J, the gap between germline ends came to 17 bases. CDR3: CSARVRQGEEGYTF. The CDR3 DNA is TGCAGTGCTAGAGTGAGGCAGGGAGAGGAGGGCTACACCTTC.

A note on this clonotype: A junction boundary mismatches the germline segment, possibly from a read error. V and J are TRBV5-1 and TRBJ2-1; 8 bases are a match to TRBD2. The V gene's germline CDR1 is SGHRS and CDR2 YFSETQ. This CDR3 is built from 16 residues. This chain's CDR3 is CASSQIAGSSFNEQFF. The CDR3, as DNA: TGCGCCAGCAGCCAAATAGCGGGGAGCTCCTTCAATGAGCAGTTCTTC.

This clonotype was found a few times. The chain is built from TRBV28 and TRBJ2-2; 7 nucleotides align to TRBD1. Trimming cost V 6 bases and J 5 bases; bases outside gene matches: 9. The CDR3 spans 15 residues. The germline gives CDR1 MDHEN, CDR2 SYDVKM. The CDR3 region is CASRPRQGWTGELFF. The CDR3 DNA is TGTGCCAGCAGACCAAGACAGGGTTGGACCGGGGAGCTGTTTTTT.

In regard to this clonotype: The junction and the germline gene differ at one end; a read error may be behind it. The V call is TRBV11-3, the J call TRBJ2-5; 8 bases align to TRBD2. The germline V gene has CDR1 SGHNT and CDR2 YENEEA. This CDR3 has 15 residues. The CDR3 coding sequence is TGTGCCGGCAGCCCCGGCGGGACTAGCCAAGAGACCCAGTACTTC. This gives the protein CAGSPGGTSQETQYF. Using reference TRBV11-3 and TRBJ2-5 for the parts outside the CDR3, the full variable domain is EAGVVQSPRYKIIEKKQPVAFWCNPISGHNTLYWYLQNLGQGPELLIRYENEEAVDDSQLPKDRFSAERLKGVDSTLKIQPAELGDSAVYLCAGSPGGTSQETQYFGPGTRLLVL.

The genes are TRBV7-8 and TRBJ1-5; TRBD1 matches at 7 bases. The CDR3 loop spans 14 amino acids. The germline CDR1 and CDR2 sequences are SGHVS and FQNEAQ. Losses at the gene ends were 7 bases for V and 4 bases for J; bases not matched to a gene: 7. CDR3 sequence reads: CASTFLTGNQPQHF. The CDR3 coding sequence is TGTGCCAGCACCTTCTTGACAGGGAATCAGCCCCAGCATTTT.

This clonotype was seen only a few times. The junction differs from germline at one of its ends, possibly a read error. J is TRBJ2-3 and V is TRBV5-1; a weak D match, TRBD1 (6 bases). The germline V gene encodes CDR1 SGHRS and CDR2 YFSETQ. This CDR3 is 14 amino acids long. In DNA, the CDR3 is TGTGCCAGCAGTCTCGGACAGACCACAGATACGCAGTATTTT. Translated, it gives CASSLGQTTDTQYF.

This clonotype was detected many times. The CDR3 bases are TGCGCCAGCACCTTAATCCCCGGCGAGACCCAGTACTTC. Translation: CASTLIPGETQYF. This chain connects TRBV5-1 to TRBJ2-5, with unresolved D. Germline CDR1 SGHRS, CDR2 YFSETQ. This CDR3 is built from 13 residues. The germline V and J ends were trimmed by 6 bases and 5 bases, with 14 bases remaining between them. The entire variable domain, with the rest obtained from reference TRBV5-1 and TRBJ2-5, is as follows: KAGVTQTPRYLIKTRGQQVTLSCSPISGHRSVSWYQQTPGQGLQFLFEYFSETQRNKGNFPGRFSGRQFSNSRSEMNVSTLELGDSALYLCASTLIPGETQYFGPGTRLLVL.

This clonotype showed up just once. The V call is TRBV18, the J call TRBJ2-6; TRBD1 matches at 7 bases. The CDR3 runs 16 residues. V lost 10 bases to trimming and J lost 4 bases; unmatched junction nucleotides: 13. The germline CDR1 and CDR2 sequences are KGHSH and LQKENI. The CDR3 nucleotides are TGTGCCAACCCACCTACAGGGGTTGGAGGGGCCAACGTCCTGACTTTC. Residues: CANPPTGVGGANVLTF.

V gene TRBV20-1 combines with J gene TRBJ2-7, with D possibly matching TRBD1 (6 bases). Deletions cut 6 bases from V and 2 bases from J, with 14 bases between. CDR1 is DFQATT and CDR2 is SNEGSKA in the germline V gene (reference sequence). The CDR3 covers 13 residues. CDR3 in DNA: TGCAGTGCCCAGCCGGCAGGGGCCTACGAGCAGTACTTC. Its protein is CSAQPAGAYEQYF.

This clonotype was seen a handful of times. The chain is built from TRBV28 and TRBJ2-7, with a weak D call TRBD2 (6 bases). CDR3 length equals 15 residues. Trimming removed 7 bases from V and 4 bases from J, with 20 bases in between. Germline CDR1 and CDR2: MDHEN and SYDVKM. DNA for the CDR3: TGTGCCAGCACCCTGTCTCCGGGAGCCCGGTACGAGCAGTACTTC. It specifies CASTLSPGARYEQYF.

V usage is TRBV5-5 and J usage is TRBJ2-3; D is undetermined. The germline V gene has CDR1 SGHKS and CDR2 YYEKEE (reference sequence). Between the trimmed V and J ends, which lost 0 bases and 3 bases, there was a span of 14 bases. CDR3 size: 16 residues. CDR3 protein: CASSLDHGGATDTQYF. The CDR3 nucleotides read TGTGCCAGCAGCTTGGATCATGGCGGAGCTACAGATACGCAGTATTTT.

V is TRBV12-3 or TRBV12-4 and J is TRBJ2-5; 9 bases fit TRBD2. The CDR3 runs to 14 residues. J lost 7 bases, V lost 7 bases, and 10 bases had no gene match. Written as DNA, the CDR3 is TGTGCCAGCACCACCCTAGCGGGAAGTGGGACCCAGTACTTC. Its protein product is CASTTLAGSGTQYF.